The T cell receptor beta chain described here comes from a study of response to subunit inactivated influenza vaccine. The CDR3 sequence is 15 residues long. Deletions cut 4 bases from V and 8 bases from J, with 18 bases between. Germline lookup yields CDR1 SGHRS and CDR2 YFSETQ. Whole-study findings and limits: It was suggested by the authors that few new T cells are recruited by each seasonal influenza vaccination.

TCRdb reprocessed the RT-PCR reads via MiXCR and lists one record per CDR3 protein. The sample carries more than 250,000 distinct CDR3 sequences, 21% recorded once. This clonotype was counted at least ten times. Its antigen is still unknown. This clonotype originated in a man between 50 and 75 years old who received an inactivated influenza vaccine. The chain couples TRBV5-1 to TRBJ1-4, with D possibly TRBD1 on 6 matching bases. The specimen was PBMCs from blood, collected approximately 20 months after vaccination. The CDR3 bases are TGCGCCAGCAGCCCCGAGTCCAGGGGAGGAGAAAAACTGTTTTTT. Its protein product is CASSPESRGGEKLFF.